This passage covers 5 T cell receptor beta chains from one sample sequenced in a study of T cells in Graves' hyperthyroidism and ophthalmopathy. TCR beta CDR3 regions were amplified from RNA transcripts. The HTBI primer set served for first-round RT-PCR of the TCR CDR3. Using its own MiXCR run on the multiplex PCR reads, TCRdb lists one record per CDR3 protein. The sample lists 300,000 to 500,000 distinct CDR3 sequences, over 12% seen once, with 25% to 30% in the top ten. The specimen sequenced was blood. Every receptor here comes from a man aged 50 to 60 with Graves' ophthalmopathy.

To note about this clonotype: This could be a read error, since a much larger clone is one nucleotide away. CDR3 DNA sequence: TGCGCCAGCAGCTCGAACCCCGGACAGGGTCCCTATGGCCACACCTTC. This sequence encodes CASSSNPGQGPYGHTF. The chain joins TRBV5-1 to TRBJ1-2; 8 bases are a match to TRBD1. CDR1 is SGHRS, CDR2 YFSETQ, per germline. This CDR3 comprises 16 residues.

In this sample, this clonotype turned up many times. The V and J genes are TRBV11-2 and TRBJ1-2, with D uncertain. This CDR3 region has 15 residues. Germline V gives CDR1 SGHAT, CDR2 FQNNGV. Trimming left V 8 bases short and J 0 bases short, with 16 bases between. The CDR3 DNA sequence: TGTGCCAGCCACAGCCTGTCGAGGACTAACTATGGCTACACCTTC. Translating it yields CASHSLSRTNYGYTF.

Comment on this clonotype: A much larger clone is a single base away; this may be a read error. The chain recombines TRBV28 with TRBJ2-5, with 8 positions matching TRBD2. CDR1 MDHEN and CDR2 SYDVKM come from the germline V gene. The CDR3 loop spans 12 amino acids. The CDR3 here is CLVGGRRETQYF. The CDR3 bases are TGTTTAGTTGGCGGGAGGCGAGAGACCCAGTACTTC.

This clonotype was counted only a few times. V and J are TRBV4-1 and TRBJ2-3; a possible D gene is TRBD2 (6 bases). Per the germline V gene, CDR1 is MGHRA and CDR2 is YSYEKL. V lost 3 bases and J lost 0, with 7 bases in between. The length of the CDR3 is 14 residues. The CDR3 DNA sequence: TGCGCCAGCAGCCAGCGGGGTAGCACAGATACGCAGTATTTT. The encoded protein is CASSQRGSTDTQYF.

In this sample, this clonotype turned up many times. The genes are TRBV5-1 and TRBJ1-5; D is unclear. The CDR3 runs 12 residues. The germline CDR1 and CDR2 sequences are SGHRS and YFSETQ. Between the trimmed V and J ends, which lost 4 bases and 5 bases, there was a span of 7 bases. The CDR3 sequence is CASSPTHQPQHF. Written as DNA, the CDR3 is TGCGCCAGCAGCCCTACTCATCAGCCCCAGCATTTT.